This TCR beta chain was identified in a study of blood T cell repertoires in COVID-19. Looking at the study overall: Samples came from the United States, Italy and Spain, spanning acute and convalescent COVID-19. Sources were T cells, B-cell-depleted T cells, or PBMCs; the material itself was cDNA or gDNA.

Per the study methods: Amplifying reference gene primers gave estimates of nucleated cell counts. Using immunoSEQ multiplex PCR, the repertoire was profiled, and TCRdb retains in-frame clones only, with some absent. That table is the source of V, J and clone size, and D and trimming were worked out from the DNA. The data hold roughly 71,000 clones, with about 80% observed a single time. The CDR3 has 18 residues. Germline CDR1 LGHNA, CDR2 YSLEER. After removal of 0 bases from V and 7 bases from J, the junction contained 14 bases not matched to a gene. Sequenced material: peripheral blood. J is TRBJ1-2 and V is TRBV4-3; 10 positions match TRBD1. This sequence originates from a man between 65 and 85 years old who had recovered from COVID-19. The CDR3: CASSQDLVRQGAFSGYTF. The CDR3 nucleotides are TGCGCCAGCAGCCAAGATTTAGTGAGACAGGGGGCCTTCTCTGGCTACACCTTC.